The 24 T cell receptor beta chains in this list originate from one sample, sequenced in a study of blood T cell repertoires in COVID-19. Repertoires were generated with immunoSEQ multiplex PCR, while TCRdb's copy carries only in-frame clones and drops some. The sample comprises fewer than 200,000 clones, around 67% of which are singletons, and about 3% rests with the top ten. Specimen: peripheral blood. The receptor set was obtained from a woman over 75 with acute or convalescent COVID-19.

Only a few counts were recorded for this clone. V and J are TRBV4-1 and TRBJ2-4; TRBD1 matches 10 bases. The V segment lost 0 bases and the J segment 10 bases; nucleotides outside the gene matches: 9. The germline V gene has CDR1 MGHRA and CDR2 YSYEKL. The CDR3 length is 16 residues. DNA for the CDR3: TGCGCCAGCAGCCAAGATGCGCGACAGGGGGCAGGGATTCAGTACTTC. As protein: CASSQDARQGAGIQYF.

The V gene is TRBV5-1, the J gene TRBJ2-2; 9 bases match TRBD1. This CDR3 spans 15 amino acids. The V gene's germline CDR1 is SGHRS and CDR2 YFSETQ. V lost 2 bases, J lost 7 bases, and 6 bases stayed unmatched. The CDR3 bases are TGCGCCAGCAGCTTACAGGGGGCCGAATTCGGGGAGCTGTTTTTT. It specifies CASSLQGAEFGELFF.

V is TRBV29-1 and J is TRBJ2-7; TRBD1 agrees at 9 bases. The CDR3 totals 16 residues. The germline gives CDR1 SQVTM, CDR2 ANQGSEA. Trimming removed 5 bases from V and 2 bases from J; junction bases left unmatched: 13. Here the CDR3 reads CSVRFWDRERTYEQYF. The CDR3 nucleotides are TGCAGCGTTCGCTTCTGGGACAGGGAGCGAACCTACGAGCAGTACTTC.

The chain recombines TRBV4-1 with TRBJ2-7; 8 bases are shared with TRBD1. The V and J ends lost 4 bases and 3 bases, in that order; junction bases with no gene match: 5. Germline lookup yields CDR1 MGHRA and CDR2 YSYEKL. This CDR3 has 14 amino acids. Here the CDR3 reads CASSPETGVYEQYF. CDR3 DNA: TGCGCCAGCAGCCCCGAGACAGGGGTCTACGAGCAGTACTTC.

The chain combines TRBV6-1 with TRBJ1-1, with D maybe TRBD1 (5 bases). Trimming removed 0 bases at V and 6 bases at J, with 14 bases between. CDR1 and CDR2 (germline): MNHNS, SASEGT. The CDR3 extends over 15 amino acids. CDR3 sequence reads: CASSEALGLMAEAFF. The CDR3 region has the DNA TGTGCCAGCAGTGAAGCATTGGGGCTGATGGCTGAAGCTTTCTTT.

The chain combines TRBV6-1 with TRBJ2-1; D is unclear. V lost 0 bases and J lost 8, with 20 bases in between. CDR1 and CDR2 (germline): MNHNS, SASEGT. The CDR3 consists of 17 residues. CDR3 protein: CASSEALVTLFPDEQFF. Here the CDR3 DNA reads TGTGCCAGCAGTGAAGCTCTTGTTACTCTGTTCCCTGATGAGCAGTTCTTC.

The V call is TRBV6-2 or TRBV6-3, the J call TRBJ2-7; 10 bases fit TRBD1. The CDR3 totals 16 residues. Per germline, CDR1 MNHEY and CDR2 SVGEGT. V gave up 6 bases and J gave up 0 bases; unmatched junction bases: 8. In DNA, the CDR3 is TGTGCCAGCAGCGACCTGAGACAGGGGGCCTCCTACGAGCAGTACTTC. Protein sequence: CASSDLRQGASYEQYF.

This clone occurred many times. This rearrangement joins TRBV29-1 to TRBJ2-5; 7 nucleotides agree with TRBD1. V lost 7 bases, J lost 3 bases, and 5 bases stayed unmatched. The CDR3 runs 12 residues. Germline V lookup: CDR1 SQVTM, CDR2 ANQGSEA. CDR3 nucleotides: TGCAGCGCAGCCGGGACAGAAGAGACCCAGTACTTC. Amino acids: CSAAGTEETQYF.

The V gene is TRBV28, the J gene TRBJ2-7; possible D gene TRBD2, 7 bases. Trimming stripped 2 bases from V and 5 bases from J, with 16 bases between. This CDR3 spans 15 amino acids. The germline gives CDR1 MDHEN, CDR2 SYDVKM. The DNA of the CDR3 is TGTGCCAGCAGTTTAGCGGGGGCTCATTCTAACGAGCAGTACTTC. It specifies CASSLAGAHSNEQYF. The whole variable domain, remainder taken from reference TRBV28 and TRBJ2-7, is DVKVTQSSRYLVKRTGEKVFLECVQDMDHENMFWYRQDPGLGLRLIYFSYDVKMKEKGDIPEGYSVSREKKERFSLILESASTNQTSMYLCASSLAGAHSNEQYFGPGTRLTVT.

This rearrangement joins TRBV9 to TRBJ1-1; D unresolved. The CDR3 extends over 14 amino acids. The germline V gene encodes CDR1 SGDLS and CDR2 YYNGEE. The germline V and J ends were trimmed by 4 bases and 4 bases, with 14 bases remaining between them. CDR3 sequence reads: CASSPFGAGTEAFF. In nucleotides, the CDR3 is TGTGCCAGCAGCCCCTTTGGTGCGGGCACTGAAGCTTTCTTT. Full variable domain (missing parts from reference TRBV9 and TRBJ1-1): DSGVTQTPKHLITATGQRVTLRCSPRSGDLSVYWYQQSLDQGLQFLIQYYNGEERAKGNILERFSAQQFPDLHSELNLSSLELGDSALYFCASSPFGAGTEAFFGQGTRLTVV.

This chain joins TRBV11-2 and TRBJ2-5, with no clear D. The CDR3 covers 15 residues. Germline V gene lookup returns CDR1 SGHAT and CDR2 FQNNGV. Trimming removed 0 bases from V and 5 bases from J, with 13 bases in between. In DNA form, the CDR3 reads TGTGCCAGCAGCTTAGATGCGGCCAATTACGAGACCCAGTACTTC. Translated, it gives CASSLDAANYETQYF.

V and J are TRBV19 and TRBJ2-3, with 7 bases matching TRBD2. Germline lookup yields CDR1 LNHDA and CDR2 SQIVND (reference sequence). The CDR3 spans 15 residues. Unmatched junction bases numbered 9, after V lost 7 bases and J lost 2 bases. CDR3 protein: CASNTLSGPTDTQYF. CDR3 nucleotides: TGTGCCAGTAACACCCTTAGCGGGCCCACAGATACGCAGTATTTT.

V usage is TRBV9 and J usage is TRBJ2-3; 12 bases are shared with TRBD1. Germline CDR1 SGDLS, CDR2 YYNGEE. CDR3 length equals 16 residues. Unmatched junction bases numbered 3, after V lost 3 bases and J lost 1 base. The DNA for the CDR3 is TGTGCCAGCAGCGATAGGGACAGGGGGCGCACAGATACGCAGTATTTT. The encoded protein is CASSDRDRGRTDTQYF.

The V call is TRBV6-1, the J call TRBJ1-2, with D possibly being TRBD1 (5 bases). The V gene's germline CDR1 is MNHNS and CDR2 SASEGT. The V end was cut by 1 base, the J end by 8 bases, with 14 bases between. CDR3 size: 14 residues. The CDR3 nucleotides are TGTGCCAGCAGTGAAGGGAGTCGGGGACTGGGCTACACCTTC. The encoded protein is CASSEGSRGLGYTF.

This sequence joins TRBV3-1 (or the pseudogene TRBV3-2) and TRBJ2-5, with D uncertain. Germline loops: CDR1 LGHDT, CDR2 YNNKEL (reference sequence). Trimming removed 4 bases from V and 6 bases from J, with 12 bases in between. The CDR3 spans 13 residues. CDR3 DNA: TGTGCCAGCAGCCCCGTCCTAGTCCAGACCCAGTACTTC. Amino acid sequence: CASSPVLVQTQYF.

V and J are TRBV5-1 and TRBJ2-7; tentatively, D is TRBD2 (5 bases). Germline values: CDR1 SGHRS, CDR2 YFSETQ. The V end lost 0 bases, the J end lost 7 bases, and 11 bases lay between the germline ends. This CDR3 has 13 residues. The CDR3 spells CASSLGEGREQYF. CDR3 nucleotides: TGCGCCAGCAGCTTGGGAGAGGGCAGGGAGCAGTACTTC.

The rearrangement joins TRBV11-2 to TRBJ2-3, with a weak D call TRBD2 (5 bases). CDR1 is SGHAT and CDR2 is FQNNGV in the germline V gene. The V gene lost 5 bases and the J gene lost 2 bases, with 17 bases spanning the gap. The CDR3 consists of 16 residues. The CDR3 loop is CASSLRAELITDTQYF. In DNA form, the CDR3 reads TGTGCCAGCAGCCTAAGAGCGGAACTAATCACAGATACGCAGTATTTT.

V and J are TRBV4-1 and TRBJ2-7, with D perhaps TRBD1 (5 bases). CDR1 and CDR2 (germline): MGHRA, YSYEKL. The germline V and J ends were trimmed by 3 bases and 4 bases, with 10 bases remaining between them. CDR3 length equals 13 residues. The CDR3 DNA reads TGCGCCAGCAGCCAGTCAGCAGGGTACGAGCAGTACTTC. It specifies CASSQSAGYEQYF.

This clone was recorded only once. The chain is built from TRBV6-5 and TRBJ1-2; 8 bases align to TRBD1. The CDR3 runs to 14 residues. CDR1 and CDR2 (germline): MNHEY, SVGAGI. The ends lost 5 bases at V and 2 bases at J; junction bases unmatched: 4. For the CDR3, the DNA is TGTGCCAGCAGTCCTCGACAGGGGAACTATGGCTACACCTTC. Translation gives CASSPRQGNYGYTF.

CDR3 nucleotides: TGTGCCAGCCCCCGGGACAGGGATGATGAGCAGTTCTTC. This translates into CASPRDRDDEQFF. The genes are TRBV6-5 and TRBJ2-1, with 9 bases lining up with TRBD1. The CDR3 spans 13 residues. Trimming took 8 bases from V and 8 from J; bases not matched to a gene: 7. CDR1 is MNHEY, CDR2 SVGAGI, per germline.

There are a few counts of this clone. The chain carries TRBV10-3 and TRBJ2-7; TRBD1 is a possible D gene (6 bases). From germline, CDR1 is ENHRY and CDR2 SYGVKD. The CDR3 is made up of 13 amino acids. Trimming stripped 4 bases from V and 3 bases from J, with 10 bases between. The DNA of the CDR3 is TGTGCCATCAGTGGGGGGCAAGGCTACGAGCAGTACTTC. The encoded protein is CAISGGQGYEQYF.

This sequence joins TRBV5-8 and TRBJ1-5; D unclear. The CDR3 runs 12 residues. The germline CDR1 and CDR2 sequences are SGHTS and YDEGEE. Trimming shortened V by 1 base and J by 5 bases, and 4 bases separated the two germline ends. The DNA of the CDR3 is TGTGCCAGCAGCTTGCAGGATCAGCCCCAGCATTTT. This sequence encodes CASSLQDQPQHF.

This clone has at least ten counts. This chain links TRBV4-3 with TRBJ2-1; TRBD2 matches 12 bases. The CDR3 spans 15 residues. With V trimmed by 3 bases and J by 8 bases, 5 bases remained unmatched. Germline CDR1 and CDR2: LGHNA and YSLEER. The CDR3 reads CASSQTTSGRYEQFF. DNA for the CDR3: TGCGCCAGCAGCCAGACGACTAGCGGGAGATATGAGCAGTTCTTC.

This chain connects TRBV10-3 to TRBJ2-1; TRBD2 might be the D (5 bases). CDR3 length: 15 residues. The V end lost 6 bases, the J end lost 6 bases, and 18 bases lay between the germline ends. Germline CDR1 and CDR2: ENHRY and SYGVKD. The CDR3 DNA is TGTGCCATCAGAGGAAGCGGTAACCAGCTCAATGAGCAGTTCTTC. Amino acid sequence: CAIRGSGNQLNEQFF.